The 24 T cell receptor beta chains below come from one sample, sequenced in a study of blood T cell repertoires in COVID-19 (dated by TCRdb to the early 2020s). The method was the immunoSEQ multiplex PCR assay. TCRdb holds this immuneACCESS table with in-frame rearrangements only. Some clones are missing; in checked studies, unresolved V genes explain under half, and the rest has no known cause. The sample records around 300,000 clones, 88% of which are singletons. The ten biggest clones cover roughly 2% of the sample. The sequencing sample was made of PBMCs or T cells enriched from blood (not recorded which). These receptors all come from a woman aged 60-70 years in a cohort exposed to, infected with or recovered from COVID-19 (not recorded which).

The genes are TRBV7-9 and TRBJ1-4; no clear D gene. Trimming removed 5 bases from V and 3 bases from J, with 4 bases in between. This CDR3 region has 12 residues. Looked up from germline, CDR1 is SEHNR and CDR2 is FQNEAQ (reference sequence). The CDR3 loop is CASSPSNEKLFF. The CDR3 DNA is TGTGCCAGCAGCCCCTCTAATGAAAAACTGTTTTTT.

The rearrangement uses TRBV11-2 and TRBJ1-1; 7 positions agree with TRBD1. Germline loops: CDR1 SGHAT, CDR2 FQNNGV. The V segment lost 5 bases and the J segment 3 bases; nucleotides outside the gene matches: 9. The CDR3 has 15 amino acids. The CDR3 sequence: CASSGRQGGDTEAFF. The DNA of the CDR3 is TGTGCCAGCAGCGGGCGACAGGGTGGGGACACTGAAGCTTTCTTT.

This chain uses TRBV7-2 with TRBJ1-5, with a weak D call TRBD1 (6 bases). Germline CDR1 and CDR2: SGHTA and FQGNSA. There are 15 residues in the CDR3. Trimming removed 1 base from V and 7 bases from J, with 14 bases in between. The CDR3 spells CASSLVVDSQQPQHF. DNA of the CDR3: TGTGCCAGCAGCTTAGTTGTGGACAGTCAACAGCCCCAGCATTTT.

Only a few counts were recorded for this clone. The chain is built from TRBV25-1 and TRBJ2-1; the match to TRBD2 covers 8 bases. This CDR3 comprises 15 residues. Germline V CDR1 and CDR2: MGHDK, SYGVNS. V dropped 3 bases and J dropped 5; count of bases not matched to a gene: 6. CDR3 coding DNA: TGTGCCAGCAGTGACCCCCGAGCGGGGGACAATGAGCAGTTCTTC. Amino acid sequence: CASSDPRAGDNEQFF.

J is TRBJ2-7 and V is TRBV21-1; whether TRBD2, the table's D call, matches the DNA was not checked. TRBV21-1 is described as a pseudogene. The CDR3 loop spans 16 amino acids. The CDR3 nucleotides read TGTGCCAGCAGCAAAGACGCTAGCAGTCTTCCCTACGAGCAGTACTTC. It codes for CASSKDASSLPYEQYF.

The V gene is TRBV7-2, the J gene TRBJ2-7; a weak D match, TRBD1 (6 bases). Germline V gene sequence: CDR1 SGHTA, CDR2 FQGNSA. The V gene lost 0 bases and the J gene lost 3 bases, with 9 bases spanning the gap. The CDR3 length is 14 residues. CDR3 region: CASSLAGQNYEQYF. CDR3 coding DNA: TGTGCCAGCAGCTTAGCCGGACAGAACTACGAGCAGTACTTC.

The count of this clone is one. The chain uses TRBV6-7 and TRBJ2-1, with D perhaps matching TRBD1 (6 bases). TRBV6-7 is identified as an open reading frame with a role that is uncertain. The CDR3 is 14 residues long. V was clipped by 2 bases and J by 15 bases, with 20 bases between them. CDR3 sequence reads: CASSYLEQGRLWFF. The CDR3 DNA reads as TGTGCCAGCAGTTACCTCGAACAGGGTCGGCTATGGTTCTTC.

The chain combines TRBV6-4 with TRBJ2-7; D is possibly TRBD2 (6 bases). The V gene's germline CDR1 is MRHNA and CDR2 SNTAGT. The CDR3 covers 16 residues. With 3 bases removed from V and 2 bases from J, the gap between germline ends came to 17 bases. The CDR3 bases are TGTGCCAGCAGTGAAAAGGGCGGGGACGGGACCTACGAGCAGTACTTC. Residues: CASSEKGGDGTYEQYF.

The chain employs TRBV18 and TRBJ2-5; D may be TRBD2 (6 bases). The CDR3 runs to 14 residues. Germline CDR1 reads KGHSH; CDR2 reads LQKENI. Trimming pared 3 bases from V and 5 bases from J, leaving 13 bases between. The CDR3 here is CASSPGTVRETQYF. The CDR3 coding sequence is TGTGCCAGCTCACCCGGGACTGTCCGGGAGACCCAGTACTTC.

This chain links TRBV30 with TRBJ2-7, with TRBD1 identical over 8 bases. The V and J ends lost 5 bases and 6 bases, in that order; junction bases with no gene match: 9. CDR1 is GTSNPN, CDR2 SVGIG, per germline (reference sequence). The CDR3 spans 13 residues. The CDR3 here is CAWVRRGPGEQYF. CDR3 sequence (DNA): TGTGCCTGGGTTCGCAGGGGGCCGGGCGAGCAGTACTTC.

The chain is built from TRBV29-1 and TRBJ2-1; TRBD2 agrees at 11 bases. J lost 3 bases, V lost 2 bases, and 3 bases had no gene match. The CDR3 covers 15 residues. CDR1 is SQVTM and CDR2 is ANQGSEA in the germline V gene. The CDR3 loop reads CSVERLAGNYNEQFF. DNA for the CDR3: TGCAGCGTTGAAAGACTAGCGGGAAACTACAATGAGCAGTTCTTC.

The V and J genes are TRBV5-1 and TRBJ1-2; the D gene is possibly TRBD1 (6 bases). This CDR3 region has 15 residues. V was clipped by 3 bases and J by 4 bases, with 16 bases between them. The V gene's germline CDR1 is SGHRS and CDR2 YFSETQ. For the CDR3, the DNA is TGCGCCAGCAGCTCCGGACAGCCAGGGGTCTATGGCTACACCTTC. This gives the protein CASSSGQPGVYGYTF.

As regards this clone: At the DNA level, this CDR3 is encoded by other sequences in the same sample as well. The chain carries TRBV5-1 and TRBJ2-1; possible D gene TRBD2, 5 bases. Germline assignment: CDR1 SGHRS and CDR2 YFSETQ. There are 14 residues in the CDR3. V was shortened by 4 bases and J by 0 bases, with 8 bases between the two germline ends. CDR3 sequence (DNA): TGCGCCAGCAGCCTGGGGAGCTCCTACAATGAGCAGTTCTTC. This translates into CASSLGSSYNEQFF. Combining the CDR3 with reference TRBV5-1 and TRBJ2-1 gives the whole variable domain KAGVTQTPRYLIKTRGQQVTLSCSPISGHRSVSWYQQTPGQGLQFLFEYFSETQRNKGNFPGRFSGRQFSNSRSEMNVSTLELGDSALYLCASSLGSSYNEQFFGPGTRLTVL.

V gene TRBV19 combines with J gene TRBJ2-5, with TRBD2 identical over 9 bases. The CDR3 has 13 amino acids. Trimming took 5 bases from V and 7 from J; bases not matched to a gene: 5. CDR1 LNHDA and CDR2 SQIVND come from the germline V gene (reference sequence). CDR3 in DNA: TGTGCCAGTAGTCAGCTGACTAGCGGGACCCAGTACTTC. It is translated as CASSQLTSGTQYF.

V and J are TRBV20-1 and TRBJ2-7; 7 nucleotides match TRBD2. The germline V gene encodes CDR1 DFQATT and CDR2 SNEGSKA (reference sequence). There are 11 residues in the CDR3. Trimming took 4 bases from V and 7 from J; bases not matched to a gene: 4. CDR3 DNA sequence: TGCAGTGCTACCGAGGGAGGGGAGCAGTACTTC. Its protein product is CSATEGGEQYF.

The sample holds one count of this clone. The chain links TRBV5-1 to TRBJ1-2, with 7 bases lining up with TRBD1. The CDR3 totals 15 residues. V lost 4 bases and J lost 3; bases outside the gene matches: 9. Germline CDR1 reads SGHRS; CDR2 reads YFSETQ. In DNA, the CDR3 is TGCGCCAGCAGCGGCACAGGGGTTATCGACTATGGCTACACCTTC. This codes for CASSGTGVIDYGYTF.

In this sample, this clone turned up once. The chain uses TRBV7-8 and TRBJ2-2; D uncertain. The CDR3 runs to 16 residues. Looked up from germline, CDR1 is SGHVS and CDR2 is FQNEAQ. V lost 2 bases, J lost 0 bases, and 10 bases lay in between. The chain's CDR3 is CASSLMIGSNTGELFF. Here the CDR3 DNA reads TGTGCCAGCAGCTTAATGATCGGGTCGAACACCGGGGAGCTGTTTTTT.

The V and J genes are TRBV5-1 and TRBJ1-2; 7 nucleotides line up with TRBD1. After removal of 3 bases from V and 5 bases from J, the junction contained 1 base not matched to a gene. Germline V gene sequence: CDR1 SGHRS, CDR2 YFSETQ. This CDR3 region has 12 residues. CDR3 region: CASSSGQYGYTF. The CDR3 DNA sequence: TGCGCCAGCAGCTCGGGACAGTATGGCTACACCTTC.

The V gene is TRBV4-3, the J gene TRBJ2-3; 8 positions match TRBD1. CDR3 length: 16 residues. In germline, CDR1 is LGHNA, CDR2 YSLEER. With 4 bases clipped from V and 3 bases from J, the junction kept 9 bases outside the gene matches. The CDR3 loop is CASSPREDRVTDTQYF. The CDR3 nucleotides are TGCGCCAGCAGCCCAAGGGAGGACAGGGTAACAGATACGCAGTATTTT.

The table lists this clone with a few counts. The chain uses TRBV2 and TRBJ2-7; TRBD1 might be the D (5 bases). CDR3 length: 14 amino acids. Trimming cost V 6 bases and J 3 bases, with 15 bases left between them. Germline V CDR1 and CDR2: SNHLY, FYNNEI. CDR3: CASSRQQELYEQYF. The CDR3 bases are TGTGCCAGCAGCAGACAACAGGAACTCTACGAGCAGTACTTC.

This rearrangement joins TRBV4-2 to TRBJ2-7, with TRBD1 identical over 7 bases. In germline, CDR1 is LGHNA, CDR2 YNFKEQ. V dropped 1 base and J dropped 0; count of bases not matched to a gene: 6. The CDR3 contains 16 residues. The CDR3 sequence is CASSQGVRDSSYEQYF. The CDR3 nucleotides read TGTGCCAGCAGCCAAGGGGTCCGGGACAGCTCCTACGAGCAGTACTTC.

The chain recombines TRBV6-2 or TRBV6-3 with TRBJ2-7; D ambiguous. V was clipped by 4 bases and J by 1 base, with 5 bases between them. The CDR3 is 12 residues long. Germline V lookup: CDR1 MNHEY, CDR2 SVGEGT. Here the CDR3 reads CASSSQSYEQYF. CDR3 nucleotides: TGTGCCAGCAGTTCTCAGTCCTACGAGCAGTACTTC.

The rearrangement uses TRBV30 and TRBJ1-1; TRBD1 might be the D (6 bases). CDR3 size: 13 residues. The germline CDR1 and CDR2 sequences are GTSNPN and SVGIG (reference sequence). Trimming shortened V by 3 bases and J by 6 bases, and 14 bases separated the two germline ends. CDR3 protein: CAWRGHGRPEAFF. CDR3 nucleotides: TGTGCCTGGAGGGGACACGGCCGACCTGAAGCTTTCTTT.

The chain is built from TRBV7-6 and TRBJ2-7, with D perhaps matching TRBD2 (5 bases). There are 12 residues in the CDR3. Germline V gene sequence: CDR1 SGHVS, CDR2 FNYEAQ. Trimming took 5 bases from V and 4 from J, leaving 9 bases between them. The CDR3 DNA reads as TGTGCCAGCAGCCGAGAGGGTTACGAGCAGTACTTC. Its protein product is CASSREGYEQYF.